Below, 17 T cell receptor beta chains from the same sample are listed, as sequenced in a study of shared clonotypes between healthy human individuals. Repertoires were generated with immunoSEQ multiplex PCR, while TCRdb's copy carries only in-frame clones and drops some. The table includes around 2,000,000 clones, over 85% detected once. Sequenced input: naive CD4+ T cells sorted from blood. This sample's subset: CD45RA+ positively selected. These receptors were obtained from a man aged 18 to 29 in good health.

This chain links TRBV10-3 with TRBJ2-1; D is ambiguous. The CDR3 consists of 13 residues. CDR1 is ENHRY and CDR2 is SYGVKD in the germline V gene. Trimming left V 2 bases short and J 4 bases short, with 6 bases between. The chain's CDR3 is CAISEGMYNEQFF. CDR3 DNA: TGTGCCATCAGTGAGGGGATGTACAATGAGCAGTTCTTC.

This clone was observed once. The CDR3 sequence is CATQRGETQYF. The CDR3 nucleotides are TGTGCCACCCAGAGGGGAGAGACCCAGTACTTC. J is TRBJ2-5 and V is TRBV6-5; D tentatively fits TRBD1 or TRBD2 (5 bases each). The germline V gene has CDR1 MNHEY and CDR2 SVGAGI. This CDR3 is built from 11 residues. Between the trimmed V and J ends, which lost 10 bases and 4 bases, there was a span of 10 bases.

DNA of the CDR3: TGTGCCAGCAGCCGAGGGACAGGGAAACCCTACGAGCAGTACTTC. It specifies CASSRGTGKPYEQYF. This chain uses TRBV7-2 with TRBJ2-7, with 9 bases matching TRBD1. CDR1 and CDR2 from the germline V gene are SGHTA and FQGNSA. The CDR3 is 15 amino acids. The ends lost 5 bases at V and 2 bases at J; junction bases unmatched: 7.

J is TRBJ2-3 and V is TRBV12-5; D gene ambiguous. Between the trimmed V and J ends, which lost 6 bases and 3 bases, there was a span of 7 bases. Germline CDR1 LGHNT, CDR2 FRNRAP. The CDR3 runs 12 residues. The CDR3 nucleotides are TGTGCTAGTGGCCCAGTGACAGATACGCAGTATTTT. The encoded protein is CASGPVTDTQYF.

As concerns this clone: Other nucleotide sequences in the sample specify the same CDR3. This rearrangement joins TRBV7-9 to TRBJ2-7, with D perhaps TRBD2 (5 bases). V lost 3 bases and J 2 bases, leaving 5 bases between the germline ends. The CDR3 is 12 residues long. CDR1 and CDR2 from the germline V gene are SEHNR and FQNEAQ (reference sequence). The DNA of the CDR3 is TGTGCCAGCAGCTTCGGGACCTACGAGCAGTACTTC. Protein product: CASSFGTYEQYF.

This chain links TRBV4-3 with TRBJ2-3; 11 bases are a match to TRBD2. The germline V gene has CDR1 LGHNA and CDR2 YSLEER. The CDR3 covers 17 residues. Trimming took 5 bases from V and 0 from J; bases not matched to a gene: 7. The CDR3 loop reads CASSDLGLAASTDTQYF. CDR3 in DNA: TGCGCCAGCAGCGATCTGGGACTAGCGGCTAGCACAGATACGCAGTATTTT.

The chain uses TRBV5-4 and TRBJ1-1, with a tentative D call TRBD1 (5 bases). V lost 4 bases, J lost 0 bases, and 10 bases lay in between. The germline V gene has CDR1 SGHNT and CDR2 YYREEE (reference sequence). The CDR3 has 14 amino acids. CDR3 DNA sequence: TGTGCCAGCAGCCCGGGGGATTTGAACACTGAAGCTTTCTTT. It specifies CASSPGDLNTEAFF.

The genes are TRBV6-6 and TRBJ1-2; 7 bases line up with TRBD1. Germline V gene sequence: CDR1 MNHNY, CDR2 SVGAGI (reference sequence). Unmatched junction bases numbered 11, after V lost 2 bases and J lost 8 bases. The CDR3 has 15 residues. The chain's CDR3 is CASSYGEMTTGGYTF. The CDR3 DNA reads TGTGCCAGCAGTTACGGAGAGATGACGACAGGGGGCTACACCTTC.

This clone was seen a few times. The CDR3 reads CSAATNEKLFF. The CDR3 coding sequence is TGCAGTGCCGCAACTAATGAAAAACTGTTTTTT. V is TRBV20-1 and J is TRBJ1-4; D remains unclear. In germline, CDR1 is DFQATT, CDR2 SNEGSKA (reference sequence). V lost 6 bases and J lost 0, with 2 bases in between. The CDR3 runs to 11 residues.

The V and J genes are TRBV9 and TRBJ1-5; 7 bases match TRBD1. This CDR3 is built from 18 residues. CDR1 and CDR2 from the germline V gene are SGDLS and YYNGEE. V lost 4 bases to trimming and J lost 0 bases; unmatched junction nucleotides: 13. This CDR3 reads CASSFRQGLACSNQPQHF. CDR3 coding DNA: TGTGCCAGCAGCTTCCGACAGGGACTAGCGTGTAGCAATCAGCCCCAGCATTTT.

V is TRBV5-6 and J is TRBJ1-1; D is ambiguous. V shed 4 bases and J shed 0 bases, with 7 bases lying between them. Germline CDR1 reads SGHDT; CDR2 reads YYEEEE. This CDR3 comprises 13 residues. This chain's CDR3 is CASSPYMNTEAFF. The CDR3 DNA sequence: TGTGCCAGCAGCCCCTATATGAACACTGAAGCTTTCTTT.

V and J are TRBV19 and TRBJ2-7, with 10 positions matching TRBD2. The CDR3 sequence is 14 residues long. Trimming cost V 6 bases and J 3 bases; bases outside gene matches: 5. Germline V gives CDR1 LNHDA, CDR2 SQIVND (reference sequence). Here the CDR3 reads CASSGAGGYYEQYF. The CDR3 DNA reads as TGTGCCAGTAGCGGAGCGGGGGGGTACTACGAGCAGTACTTC.

This rearrangement joins TRBV23-1 to TRBJ1-2, with D possibly matching TRBD1 (5 bases). TRBV23-1 is recorded as an ORF, its role being uncertain. CDR3 size: 11 residues. V lost 4 bases and J 7 bases, leaving 7 bases between the germline ends. The CDR3: CASSRGVGYTF. Here the CDR3 DNA reads TGCGCCAGCAGTCGGGGGGTTGGCTACACCTTC.

The chain has TRBV7-9 and TRBJ1-3, with D unclear. From germline, CDR1 is SEHNR and CDR2 FQNEAQ (reference sequence). This CDR3 comprises 12 residues. Trimming shortened V by 2 bases and J by 8 bases, and 7 bases separated the two germline ends. The CDR3 DNA reads as TGTGCCAGCAGCTTATCCGGTTACACCATATATTTT. Translating it yields CASSLSGYTIYF.

V usage is TRBV5-4 and J usage is TRBJ2-1; 8 nucleotides agree with TRBD1. CDR3 size: 15 residues. The V gene end was trimmed by 3 bases and the J gene end by 3 bases; junction bases not matched to a gene: 5. Looked up from germline, CDR1 is SGHNT and CDR2 is YYREEE (reference sequence). The chain's CDR3 is CASSSDRVVYNEQFF. CDR3 nucleotides: TGTGCCAGCAGCTCGGACAGGGTGGTCTACAATGAGCAGTTCTTC.

The J gene is TRBJ1-5, the V gene TRBV7-9; TRBD1 matches at 8 bases. Germline V gives CDR1 SEHNR, CDR2 FQNEAQ (reference sequence). The CDR3 has 15 residues. J lost 9 bases, V lost 6 bases, and 13 bases had no gene match. This CDR3 is CASRAKSDRDRPQHF. Written as DNA, the CDR3 is TGTGCCAGCAGGGCAAAATCGGACAGGGACCGGCCCCAGCATTTT.

This clone was picked up one time. Other DNA sequences of this sample code for an identical CDR3. The chain links TRBV7-9 to TRBJ2-2, with D hard to call. CDR1 is SEHNR, CDR2 FQNEAQ, per germline (reference sequence). The CDR3 extends over 14 amino acids. V lost 3 bases, J lost 1 base, and 6 bases lay in between. The CDR3 sequence: CASSLVGNTGELFF. CDR3 bases: TGTGCCAGCAGCTTGGTAGGGAACACCGGGGAGCTGTTTTTT.